The next 11 T cell receptor beta chains were all read from a single sample in a study of regulatory T cells in long-lasting Graves disease. Building the TCR beta libraries relied on iRepertoire HTBI primers, and CDR3 regions underwent Arm-PCR. One entry per CDR3 protein, called by TCRdb with MiXCR from the multiplex PCR reads. The data hold about 320,000 distinct CDR3 sequences, with over 15% observed a single time. The time point here: newly diagnosed GD, antithyroid drugs for less than 3 months. RNA extracted from PBMCs served as the sequencing template. The sample was peripheral blood mononuclear cells (PBMCs), taken at new diagnosis, from a patient treated with antithyroid drugs. Receptors originate from a female donor with Graves disease.

This clonotype occurred a few times. The chain couples TRBV20-1 to TRBJ2-1; D uncertain. This CDR3 is built from 18 residues. Trimming took 0 bases from V and 0 from J, leaving 18 bases between them. Germline V gives CDR1 DFQATT, CDR2 SNEGSKA (reference sequence). The DNA for the CDR3 is TGCAGTGCTAGAGATGCACGTCGAGGAATCAGCTCCTACAATGAGCAGTTCTTC. It codes for CSARDARRGISSYNEQFF.

Details on this clonotype: A much bigger clone sits one base away, suggesting this may be a read error. This chain joins TRBV11-2 and TRBJ2-7, with D perhaps matching TRBD1 (5 bases). CDR3 length: 15 amino acids. CDR1 SGHAT and CDR2 FQNNGV come from the germline V gene. The V end was cut by 5 bases, the J end by 4 bases, with 18 bases between. CDR3 loop: CASSTRTRDNYEQYF. Here the CDR3 DNA reads TGTGCCAGCAGCACGAGGACAAGAGACAATTACGAGCAGTACTTC. Looking up the rest from reference TRBV11-2 and TRBJ2-7 gives the full variable domain: EAGVAQSPRYKIIEKRQSVAFWCNPISGHATLYWYQQILGQGPKLLIQFQNNGVVDDSQLPKDRFSAERLKGVDSTLKIQPAKLEDSAVYLCASSTRTRDNYEQYFGPGTRLTVT.

V and J are TRBV7-2 and TRBJ2-6; weak D call: TRBD2 (5 bases). Germline V gene sequence: CDR1 SGHTA, CDR2 FQGNSA. V was cut by 2 bases and J by 2 bases, with 10 bases left in between. The CDR3 has 16 residues. In DNA form, the CDR3 reads TGTGCCAGCAGCTTACTAGGAGGTCCTGGGGCCAACGTCCTGACTTTC. It encodes CASSLLGGPGANVLTF.

This clonotype was seen repeatedly, ten times or more. The chain uses TRBV11-2 and TRBJ1-2, with 8 bases aligning to TRBD1. The germline gives CDR1 SGHAT, CDR2 FQNNGV. This CDR3 is built from 14 residues. The V segment lost 0 bases and the J segment 7 bases; nucleotides outside the gene matches: 4. CDR3 bases: TGTGCCAGCAGCTTAGAGGGTACAGGGGGTGGCTACACCTTC. Encoded protein: CASSLEGTGGGYTF.

This clonotype occurred many times. The chain combines TRBV5-6 with TRBJ2-7; either TRBD1 or TRBD2 may fit D (5 bases each). CDR1 and CDR2 (germline): SGHDT, YYEEEE. The germline V and J ends were trimmed by 4 bases and 7 bases, with 18 bases remaining between them. The CDR3 runs 14 residues. The CDR3 loop is CASSGAGRKREQYF. The CDR3 DNA reads TGTGCCAGCAGCGGGGCGGGTAGGAAGCGGGAGCAGTACTTC.

This clonotype was detected a few times. CDR3 protein: CASSLDFNTEAFF. The CDR3 bases are TGTGCCAGCAGCTTAGATTTTAACACTGAAGCTTTCTTT. The rearrangement joins TRBV7-9 to TRBJ1-1, with no clear D. The CDR3 runs to 13 residues. Germline CDR1 reads SEHNR; CDR2 reads FQNEAQ (reference sequence). V gave up 1 base and J gave up 2 bases, with 5 bases separating them. Together with reference TRBV7-9 and TRBJ1-1, the CDR3 gives the full variable domain: DTGVSQNPRHKITKRGQNVTFRCDPISEHNRLYWYRQTLGQGPEFLTYFQNEAQLEKSRLLSDRFSAERPKGSFSTLEIQRTEQGDSAMYLCASSLDFNTEAFFGQGTRLTVV.

This clonotype was seen at least ten times. The rearrangement links TRBV2 to TRBJ2-2; 7 bases line up with TRBD1. Germline V gene data show CDR1 as SNHLY and CDR2 as FYNNEI. The CDR3 loop spans 16 amino acids. V dropped 5 bases and J dropped 3; count of bases not matched to a gene: 9. The CDR3 nucleotides read TGTGCCAGCAGTCAAAAAACAGGGGCTGACACCGGGGAGCTGTTTTTT. This translates into CASSQKTGADTGELFF.

This clonotype came up many times. CDR3 sequence (DNA): TGTGCCAGCAGCGACAGGGGTTCTCCTGGAAACACCATATATTTT. Protein product: CASSDRGSPGNTIYF. The chain links TRBV6-1 to TRBJ1-3; 8 nucleotides match TRBD1. CDR1 is MNHNS, CDR2 SASEGT, per germline. Trimming took 6 bases from V and 2 from J; bases not matched to a gene: 6. The CDR3 covers 15 residues.

J is TRBJ2-3 and V is TRBV6-2 or TRBV6-3; 7 bases align to TRBD2. Germline lookup yields CDR1 MNHEY and CDR2 SVGEGT. This CDR3 is 12 amino acids long. J gave up 11 bases and V 4 bases, and 6 bases lay outside the gene matches. CDR3 coding DNA: TGTGCCAGCAGTTCCCGACTAGCCGGGCAGTATTTT. As protein: CASSSRLAGQYF.

In this sample, this clonotype turned up many times. This chain uses TRBV19 with TRBJ2-1; either TRBD1 or TRBD2 may fit D (7 bases each). The CDR3 is 16 amino acids. Trimming removed 5 bases from V and 4 bases from J, with 18 bases in between. The germline CDR1 and CDR2 sequences are LNHDA and SQIVND (reference sequence). DNA for the CDR3: TGTGCCAGTAGTGCCCCAGGGGGGGGGGGATACAATGAGCAGTTCTTC. This codes for CASSAPGGGGYNEQFF.

This clonotype was seen ten or more times. This chain's CDR3 is CASLGVTGELFF. In DNA, the CDR3 is TGTGCCAGCCTCGGGGTCACCGGGGAGCTGTTTTTT. This chain joins TRBV2 and TRBJ2-2; a possible D gene is TRBD2 (5 bases). V lost 8 bases and J 4 bases, leaving 8 bases between the germline ends. This CDR3 contains 12 residues. The germline gives CDR1 SNHLY, CDR2 FYNNEI.